This T cell receptor beta chain is from a study of sequential checkpoint blockade in melanoma. This clone was detected a few times. The protocol was immunoSEQ multiplex PCR, while the TCRdb copy is restricted to in-frame clones and leaves out a portion. This sample has about 2,400 clones, with roughly 27% found just once. V gave up 1 base and J gave up 3 bases; unmatched junction bases: 5. The CDR3 extends over 16 amino acids. Germline CDR1 reads LNHNV; CDR2 reads YYDKDF (reference sequence). Treatment here: randomized to nivolumab then ipilimumab (arm A) or the reverse (arm B). This clonotype originated in a human donor with melanoma. V gene TRBV15 combines with J gene TRBJ1-4, with 7 nucleotides matching TRBD1. The sequences come from tumor tissue (inferred from file names), collected from a patient given nivolumab and ipilimumab in sequence. The CDR3 coding sequence is TGTGCCACCAGCAGAGTACAGGGGTGGGCTAATGAAAAACTGTTTTTT. Translated, it gives CATSRVQGWANEKLFF.